Below, 12 T cell receptor beta chains from the same sample are listed, as sequenced in a study of blood T cell repertoires in COVID-19. Clones were sequenced by immunoSEQ multiplex PCR, and TCRdb holds only the in-frame ones, with some missing. The data hold tens of thousands of clones, with around nine tenths observed a single time. Sequencing was done on a sample of PBMCs or T cells enriched from blood (not recorded which). The receptors shown here come from a woman aged 40-49 years who had recovered from COVID-19.

This chain links TRBV11-3 with TRBJ1-2; a weak D match, TRBD1 (6 bases). V was clipped by 5 bases and J by 0 bases, with 10 bases between them. In germline, CDR1 is SGHNT, CDR2 YENEEA. The CDR3 consists of 14 residues. The CDR3 protein is CASSRQDSNYGYTF. The CDR3 nucleotides read TGTGCCAGCAGCCGACAGGATTCTAACTATGGCTACACCTTC.

The chain carries TRBV21-1 and TRBJ1-6; TRBD1, the D gene given by the table, was not confirmed from the DNA. TRBV21-1 is marked as a pseudogene. CDR3 length: 16 amino acids. The CDR3 spells CASSTRDRANNSPLHF. The CDR3 DNA follows: TGTGCCAGCAGCACCCGGGACAGGGCTAATAATTCACCCCTCCACTTT.

J is TRBJ2-3 and V is TRBV3-1 (or the pseudogene TRBV3-2); no clear D gene. V was trimmed by 0 bases and J by 9 bases, leaving 10 bases between them. The CDR3 contains 13 residues. Germline-derived CDR1 and CDR2 are LGHDT and YNNKEL (reference sequence). CDR3 DNA sequence: TGTGCCAGCAGCCAAGATCCCCTACTGACGCAGTATTTT. This translates into CASSQDPLLTQYF.

The chain links TRBV19 to TRBJ2-1; 7 nucleotides agree with TRBD1. CDR3 length equals 14 residues. CDR1 LNHDA and CDR2 SQIVND come from the germline V gene (reference sequence). With 5 bases clipped from V and 9 bases from J, the junction kept 10 bases outside the gene matches. DNA of the CDR3: TGTGCCAGTAGTGAGGGGGCAGGGTTGGTTGAGCAGTTCTTC. Translation: CASSEGAGLVEQFF.

This chain joins TRBV19 and TRBJ1-3; possibly TRBD1 for D (5 bases). The germline V gene encodes CDR1 LNHDA and CDR2 SQIVND (reference sequence). This CDR3 has 17 residues. V was shortened by 1 base and J by 0 bases, with 13 bases between the two germline ends. The CDR3 loop reads CASSIGAQGFSGNTIYF. As DNA, the CDR3 is TGTGCCAGTAGTATAGGTGCTCAGGGCTTCTCTGGAAACACCATATATTTT.

The rearrangement joins TRBV11-2 to TRBJ1-1; D perhaps matches TRBD1 (5 bases). The V end was cut by 0 bases, the J end by 1 base, with 12 bases between. There are 16 residues in the CDR3. Germline V lookup: CDR1 SGHAT, CDR2 FQNNGV. The CDR3 loop reads CASSLEWGTANTEAFF. As DNA, the CDR3 is TGTGCCAGCAGCTTAGAATGGGGCACGGCGAACACTGAAGCTTTCTTT.

The chain joins TRBV9 to TRBJ2-2; TRBD2 might be the D (5 bases). The CDR3 is made up of 15 amino acids. V was shortened by 2 bases and J by 0 bases, with 8 bases between the two germline ends. Germline V CDR1 and CDR2: SGDLS, YYNGEE. CDR3 sequence: CASSVTGTNTGELFF. The CDR3 DNA sequence: TGTGCCAGCAGCGTTACGGGAACGAACACCGGGGAGCTGTTTTTT.

The gene calls are TRBV6-5 and TRBJ2-5, with 9 bases lining up with TRBD1. From germline, CDR1 is MNHEY and CDR2 SVGAGI. J was trimmed by 3 bases and V by 0 bases; bases with no gene match: 2. This CDR3 spans 15 amino acids. The CDR3 nucleotides are TGTGCCAGCAGTTACTCCGACAGGGGGGAAGAGACCCAGTACTTC. Its translation is CASSYSDRGEETQYF.

J is TRBJ1-5 and V is TRBV5-6; 10 nucleotides line up with TRBD1. The CDR3 extends over 13 amino acids. The V gene's germline CDR1 is SGHDT and CDR2 YYEEEE. With 4 bases clipped from V and 9 bases from J, the junction kept 4 bases outside the gene matches. CDR3 in DNA: TGTGCCAGCAGCCGGACAGGGGGACTGCCCCAGCATTTT. Translation gives CASSRTGGLPQHF.

The chain carries TRBV6-1 and TRBJ1-2; 8 bases align to TRBD1. Per the germline V gene, CDR1 is MNHNS and CDR2 is SASEGT. Trimming cost V 3 bases and J 4 bases; bases outside gene matches: 7. This CDR3 is built from 15 residues. The CDR3 region has the DNA TGTGCCAGCAGTGATTCAGGGGGCCTCGGCTATGGCTACACCTTC. Translating gives CASSDSGGLGYGYTF.

The CDR3 DNA reads as TGCGCCAGCAGTGAAACAGGGGGCAATGGCTACACCTTC. Its protein product is CASSETGGNGYTF. The chain recombines TRBV10-1 with TRBJ1-2; 9 bases are shared with TRBD1. V shed 3 bases, J shed 6 bases, and the junction held 2 bases outside the gene matches. Germline CDR1 and CDR2: WNHNN and SYGVQD (reference sequence). The CDR3 is made up of 13 amino acids.

The chain recombines TRBV2 with TRBJ1-2, with a possible D match to TRBD1 (6 bases). CDR1 is SNHLY and CDR2 is FYNNEI in the germline V gene. This CDR3 region has 15 residues. The germline V and J ends were trimmed by 11 bases and 2 bases, with 21 bases remaining between them. The DNA of the CDR3 is TGTGCCGGCACCGCGGGGGCAGGGCGGAACTATGGCTACACCTTC. This encodes CAGTAGAGRNYGYTF.